What follows describes a single T cell receptor beta chain. The data stem from a study of cytomegalovirus exposure and HLA in healthy donors. The PCR used 60 Vbeta and 13 Jbeta primers. Generated by immunoSEQ multiplex PCR, the TCRdb table keeps only in-frame clones and is missing some. The sample has around 110,000 clones; roughly 71% are singletons. V lost 5 bases to trimming and J lost 8 bases; unmatched junction nucleotides: 7. Germline-derived CDR1 and CDR2 are LNHNV and YYDKDF (reference sequence). The CDR3 extends over 14 amino acids. This clonotype originated in a male donor in good health and CMV-seropositive. The source material was PBMCs. The gene calls are TRBV15 and TRBJ1-4, with 8 positions matching TRBD1. This CDR3 reads CATSSRTGREKLFF. CDR3 DNA: TGTGCCACCAGCTCTCGGACAGGGCGGGAAAAACTGTTTTTT.